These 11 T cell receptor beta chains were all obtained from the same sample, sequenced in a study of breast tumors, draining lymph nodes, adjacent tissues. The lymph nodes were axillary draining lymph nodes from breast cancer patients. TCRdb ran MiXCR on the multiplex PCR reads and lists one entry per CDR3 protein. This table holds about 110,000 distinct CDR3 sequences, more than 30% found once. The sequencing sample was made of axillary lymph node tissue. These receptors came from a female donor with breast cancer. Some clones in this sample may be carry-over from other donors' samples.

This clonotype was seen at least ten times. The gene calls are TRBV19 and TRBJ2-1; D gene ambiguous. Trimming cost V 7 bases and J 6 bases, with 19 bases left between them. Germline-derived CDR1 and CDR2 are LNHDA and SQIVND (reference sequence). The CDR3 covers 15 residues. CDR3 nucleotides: TGTGCCAGTACCCTTACTCGCTCCGACGTCAATGAGCAGTTCTTC. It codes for CASTLTRSDVNEQFF.

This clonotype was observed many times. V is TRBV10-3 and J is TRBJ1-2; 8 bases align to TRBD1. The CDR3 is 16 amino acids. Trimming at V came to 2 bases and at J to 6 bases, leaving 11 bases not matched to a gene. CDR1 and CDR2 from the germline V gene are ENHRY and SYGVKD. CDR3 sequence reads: CAISETLDRDPNGYTF. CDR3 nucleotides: TGTGCCATCAGTGAGACCCTGGACAGGGACCCCAATGGCTACACCTTC.

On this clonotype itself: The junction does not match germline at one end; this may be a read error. CDR3 nucleotide sequence: TGTACCAGCAGCTTAACAAGCGGGGGAAAGGAGACCCAGTACTTC. Residues: CTSSLTSGGKETQYF. This chain links TRBV7-9 with TRBJ2-5, with 8 bases that match TRBD2. This CDR3 comprises 15 residues. The germline V gene encodes CDR1 SEHNR and CDR2 FQNEAQ (reference sequence).

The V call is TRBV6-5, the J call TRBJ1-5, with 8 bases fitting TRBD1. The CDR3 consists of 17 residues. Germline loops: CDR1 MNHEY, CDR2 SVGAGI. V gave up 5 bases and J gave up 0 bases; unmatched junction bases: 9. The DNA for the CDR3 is TGTGCCAGCAGTCAAAAGACAGGGGACGATAGCAATCAGCCCCAGCATTTT. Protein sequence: CASSQKTGDDSNQPQHF.

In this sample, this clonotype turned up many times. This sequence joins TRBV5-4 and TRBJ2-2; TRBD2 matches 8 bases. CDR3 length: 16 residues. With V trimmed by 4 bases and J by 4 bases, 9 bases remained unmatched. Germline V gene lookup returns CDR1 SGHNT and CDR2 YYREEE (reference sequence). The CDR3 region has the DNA TGTGCCAGCAGCCGGTCGGGGGGGCGGCGCACCGGGGAGCTGTTTTTT. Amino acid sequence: CASSRSGGRRTGELFF.

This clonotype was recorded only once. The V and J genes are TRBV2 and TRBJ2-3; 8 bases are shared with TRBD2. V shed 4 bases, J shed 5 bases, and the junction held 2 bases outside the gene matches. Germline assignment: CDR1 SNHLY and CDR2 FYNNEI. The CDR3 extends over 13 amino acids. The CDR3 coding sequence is TGTGCCAGCAGTGGGCTAGCGGGAGATACGCAGTATTTT. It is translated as CASSGLAGDTQYF.

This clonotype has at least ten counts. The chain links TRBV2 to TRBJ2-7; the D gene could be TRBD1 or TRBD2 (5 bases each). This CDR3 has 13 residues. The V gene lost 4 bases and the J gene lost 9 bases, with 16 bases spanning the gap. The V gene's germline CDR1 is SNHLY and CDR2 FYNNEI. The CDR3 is CASSVGAYQGQYF. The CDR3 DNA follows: TGTGCCAGCAGTGTCGGGGCTTACCAGGGGCAGTACTTC. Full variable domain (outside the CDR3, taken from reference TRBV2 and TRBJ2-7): EPEVTQTPSHQVTQMGQEVILRCVPISNHLYFYWYRQILGQKVEFLVSFYNNEISEKSEIFDDQFSVERPDGSNFTLKIRSTKLEDSAMYFCASSVGAYQGQYFGPGTRLTVT.

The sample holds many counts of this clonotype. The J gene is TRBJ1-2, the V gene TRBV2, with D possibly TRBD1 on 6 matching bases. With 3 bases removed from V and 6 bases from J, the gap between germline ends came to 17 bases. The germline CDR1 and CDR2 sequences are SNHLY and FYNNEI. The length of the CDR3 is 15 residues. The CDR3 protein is CASSDPGGADHGYTF. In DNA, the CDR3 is TGTGCCAGCAGTGACCCGGGGGGGGCGGACCATGGCTACACCTTC.

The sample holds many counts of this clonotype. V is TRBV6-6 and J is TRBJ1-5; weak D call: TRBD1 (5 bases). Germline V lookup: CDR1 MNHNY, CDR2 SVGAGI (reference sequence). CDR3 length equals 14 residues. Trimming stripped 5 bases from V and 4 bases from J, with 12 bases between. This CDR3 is CASSHRGQNQPQHF. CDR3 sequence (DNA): TGTGCCAGCAGTCACCGGGGCCAGAATCAGCCCCAGCATTTT.

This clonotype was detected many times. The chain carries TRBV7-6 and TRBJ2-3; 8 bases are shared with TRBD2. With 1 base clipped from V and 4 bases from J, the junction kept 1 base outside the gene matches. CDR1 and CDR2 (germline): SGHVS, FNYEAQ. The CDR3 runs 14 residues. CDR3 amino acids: CASSLGGRPDTQYF. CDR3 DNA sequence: TGTGCCAGCAGCTTAGGCGGGAGGCCAGATACGCAGTATTTT.

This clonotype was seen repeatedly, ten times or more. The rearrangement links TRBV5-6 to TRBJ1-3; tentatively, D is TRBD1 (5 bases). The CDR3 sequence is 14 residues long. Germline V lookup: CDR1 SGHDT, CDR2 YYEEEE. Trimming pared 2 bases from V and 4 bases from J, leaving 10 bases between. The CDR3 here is CASSLPRDGNTIYF. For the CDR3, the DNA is TGTGCCAGCAGCTTACCCAGGGACGGAAACACCATATATTTT.